The 15 T cell receptor beta chains reported below all come from one sample, sequenced in a study of molecular identifiers for immune sequencing clone quantification (dated by TCRdb to the late 2010s). Library method: PCR. Sequencing instrument: NextSeq 500. TCRdb trimmed the raw reads at Q25, called clones with MiXCR and kept productive beta chains. Entries that share a CDR3 protein sequence are merged under the most common genes and DNA. The sample table shows roughly 100,000 distinct CDR3 sequences, and 30% to 35% are seen once. The ten largest clones add up to less than 10% of the sample. Sample: naive CD8+ T cells from blood, with Jurkat cell RNA spiked in. This sample's cell subset or site label indicates: FACS-sorted CD8+CD4-CCR7+CD45RA+ naive T cells. These receptors were obtained from a human donor in good health. Some libraries in this study had Jurkat cell RNA spiked in.

The chain carries TRBV6-2 or TRBV6-3 and TRBJ1-1; 7 nucleotides agree with TRBD1. The ends lost 2 bases at V and 0 bases at J; junction bases unmatched: 3. Per germline, CDR1 MNHEY and CDR2 SVGEGT. This CDR3 is 15 amino acids long. The CDR3 nucleotides are TGTGCCAGCAGTTACACGGACAGGCTGAACACTGAAGCTTTCTTT. Encoded protein: CASSYTDRLNTEAFF.

The sample holds many counts of this clonotype. The chain joins TRBV12-3 or TRBV12-4 to TRBJ1-5, with D perhaps TRBD1 (5 bases). The V and J ends lost 5 bases and 7 bases respectively, with 12 bases between them. This CDR3 is built from 13 residues. CDR3 nucleotide sequence: TGTGCCAGCAGTGTTGGGGCCCGGCAGCCCCAGCATTTT. This encodes CASSVGARQPQHF.

CDR3: CASSQETWGTEGEQYF. The CDR3 coding sequence is TGTGCCAGCAGCCAAGAAACATGGGGGACTGAGGGCGAGCAGTACTTC. The chain recombines TRBV4-2 with TRBJ2-7, with a weak D call TRBD2 (6 bases). This CDR3 contains 16 residues. The germline CDR1 and CDR2 sequences are LGHNA and YNFKEQ. V lost 0 bases and J 6 bases, leaving 18 bases between the germline ends.

The V and J genes are TRBV4-2 and TRBJ2-1; tentative D call: TRBD2 (6 bases). CDR3 length: 16 amino acids. Germline CDR1 is LGHNA and CDR2 is YNFKEQ. V was trimmed by 3 bases and J by 4 bases, leaving 16 bases between them. The CDR3 here is CASSQLPGTRYNEQFF. The CDR3 DNA reads as TGTGCCAGCAGCCAGCTCCCCGGGACTCGATACAATGAGCAGTTCTTC.

This clonotype was recorded at least ten times. This chain joins TRBV7-2 and TRBJ1-1, with TRBD1 matching over 8 bases. The germline gives CDR1 SGHTA, CDR2 FQGNSA. The CDR3 consists of 14 residues. V lost 2 bases to trimming and J lost 5 bases; unmatched junction nucleotides: 4. The CDR3 region is CASSLTGGPTEAFF. CDR3 DNA: TGTGCCAGCAGCTTAACAGGGGGGCCGACTGAAGCTTTCTTT.

This clonotype came up a few times. The chain links TRBV6-5 to TRBJ2-7; TRBD2 aligns across 9 bases. The V and J ends lost 5 bases and 3 bases, in that order; junction bases with no gene match: 8. Germline CDR1 MNHEY, CDR2 SVGAGI. The CDR3 is 15 residues long. The DNA of the CDR3 is TGTGCCAGCAGTCGACGGGGGACTAGCCGCTACGAGCAGTACTTC. Amino acids: CASSRRGTSRYEQYF.

In the case of this clonotype: A much larger clone sits a single nucleotide away, making a read error possible. The rearrangement uses TRBV7-6 and TRBJ2-3; 7 bases are shared with TRBD1. Per the germline V gene, CDR1 is SGHVS and CDR2 is FNYEAQ. The CDR3 has 13 residues. CDR3 DNA sequence: TGTGCCAGCAGCGGGACAGACACAGATACGCGGTATTTT. It yields the protein CASSGTDTDTRYF.

This clonotype came up a few times. The chain couples TRBV7-8 to TRBJ2-1, with no clear D. This CDR3 spans 15 amino acids. Germline V gene data show CDR1 as SGHVS and CDR2 as FQNEAQ. V lost 1 base, J lost 0 bases, and 7 bases lay in between. CDR3 nucleotide sequence: TGTGCCAGCAGCTTAGAGGGCGGCTCCTACAATGAGCAGTTCTTC. It is translated as CASSLEGGSYNEQFF.

V is TRBV5-1 and J is TRBJ2-7; TRBD2 is a possible D gene (6 bases). V was cut by 0 bases and J by 6 bases, with 22 bases left in between. The CDR3 has 17 amino acids. Germline CDR1 SGHRS, CDR2 YFSETQ. Here the CDR3 reads CASSLEAPGEAGFEQYF. The CDR3 coding sequence is TGCGCCAGCAGCTTGGAAGCGCCGGGAGAGGCGGGGTTCGAGCAGTACTTC.

The chain combines TRBV20-1 with TRBJ2-7; 8 bases align to TRBD2. Germline values: CDR1 DFQATT, CDR2 SNEGSKA (reference sequence). Trimming took 3 bases from V and 6 from J; bases not matched to a gene: 7. This CDR3 is built from 13 residues. The CDR3 here is CSASPGLGAEQYF. The CDR3 nucleotides read TGCAGTGCTAGCCCGGGACTAGGGGCCGAGCAGTACTTC.

Concerning this clonotype itself: Likely a read error: the CDR3 ends without its conserved phenylalanine or tryptophan. The V call is TRBV10-1, the J call TRBJ2-3, with D tentatively TRBD1 or TRBD2 (5 bases each). Germline-derived CDR1 and CDR2 are WNHNN and SYGVQD (reference sequence). This CDR3 comprises 15 residues. V lost 0 bases and J lost 8, with 15 bases in between. In nucleotides, the CDR3 is TGCGCCAGCAGTGAGTCGGGGGTAGGCCAAGGTACGCAGTATCTT. Protein: CASSESGVGQGTQYL.

This chain joins TRBV5-6 and TRBJ1-5; perhaps TRBD1 as D (5 bases). Trimming cost V 4 bases and J 0 bases, with 20 bases left between them. This CDR3 is built from 18 residues. Looked up from germline, CDR1 is SGHDT and CDR2 is YYEEEE. As DNA, the CDR3 is TGTGCCAGCAGCCTCCGAGGAGGGGAGGGAAGTAGCAATCAGCCCCAGCATTTT. Translating it yields CASSLRGGEGSSNQPQHF.

This chain connects TRBV5-1 to TRBJ2-5; D is unresolved. Germline V gene lookup returns CDR1 SGHRS and CDR2 YFSETQ. This CDR3 region has 18 residues. Trimming took 4 bases from V and 0 from J, leaving 22 bases between them. Written as DNA, the CDR3 is TGCGCCAGCAGCAGGTACAGCCACCAGGCGGCAGACCAAGAGACCCAGTACTTC. Protein: CASSRYSHQAADQETQYF.

A word on this clonotype: The CDR3 ends on some other residue instead of the conserved phenylalanine or tryptophan, so this is likely a read error. The rearrangement uses TRBV5-1 and TRBJ2-2; 8 bases are a match to TRBD2. Germline trimming cut 4 bases from V and 3 bases from J; bases unmatched to any gene: 20. The length of the CDR3 is 20 residues. The V gene's germline CDR1 is SGHRS and CDR2 YFSETQ. CDR3 amino acids: CASSPGQAGVRIRDTGELFL. CDR3 in DNA: TGCGCCAGCAGCCCGGGGCAAGCGGGAGTGAGGATAAGGGACACCGGGGAGCTGTTTTTA.

A few counts support this clonotype. This sequence joins TRBV5-1 and TRBJ2-7; TRBD2 aligns across 11 bases. The CDR3 extends over 14 amino acids. Germline assignment: CDR1 SGHRS and CDR2 YFSETQ. V trimming: 7 bases; J trimming: 4 bases; junction bases outside the gene matches: 7. CDR3 residues: CASGTSGGPYEQYF. DNA for the CDR3: TGCGCCAGCGGGACTAGCGGAGGACCATACGAGCAGTACTTC.